This T cell receptor beta chain was sequenced during a study of high-grade serous ovarian cancer treatment subgroups. Study information: Each sample yielded on average roughly 8,200 unique TCR beta rearrangements from approximately 15,000 reads.

CDR1 is SGHDN and CDR2 is FVKESK in the germline V gene. CDR3 length: 13 residues. The germline V and J ends were trimmed by 3 bases and 5 bases, with 8 bases remaining between them. Study-level points and caveats: Same-patient tumor repertoires overlapped at about 0.095 to 0.8; different patients barely overlapped. Clonal relatedness tracked neoantigen level, and by trend copy number and mutation load. Without spatial data, bulk sequencing limits insight into HGSC tumor diversity.

Measured with immunoSEQ multiplex PCR; TCRdb has only the in-frame clones, and not every one. Among some 33,000 clones, roughly 83% were seen once, and the ten largest hold approximately 3.1%. This clone was observed once. Its antigen is still unknown. Tumor tissue was taken before any definitive surgery or chemotherapy was given. The origin of this receptor is a human donor with high-grade serous ovarian cancer. V and J are TRBV14 and TRBJ1-3; unclear D gene. Sequenced sample: tumor tissue. In DNA, the CDR3 is TGTGCCAGCAGCCACGGGAGAAGAAACACCATATATTTT. This codes for CASSHGRRNTIYF.